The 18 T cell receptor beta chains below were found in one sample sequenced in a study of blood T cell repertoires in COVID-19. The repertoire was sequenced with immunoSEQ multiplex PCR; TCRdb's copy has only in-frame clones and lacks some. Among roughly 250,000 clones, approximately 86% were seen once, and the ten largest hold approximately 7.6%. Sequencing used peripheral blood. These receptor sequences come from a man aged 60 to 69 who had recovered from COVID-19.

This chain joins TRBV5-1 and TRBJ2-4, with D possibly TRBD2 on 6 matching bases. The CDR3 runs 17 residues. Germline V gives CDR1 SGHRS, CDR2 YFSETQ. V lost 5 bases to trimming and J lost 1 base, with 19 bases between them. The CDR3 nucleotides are TGCGCCAGCAGTATGGGACTCCCAGGGCCGGCCAAAAACATTCAGTACTTC. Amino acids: CASSMGLPGPAKNIQYF.

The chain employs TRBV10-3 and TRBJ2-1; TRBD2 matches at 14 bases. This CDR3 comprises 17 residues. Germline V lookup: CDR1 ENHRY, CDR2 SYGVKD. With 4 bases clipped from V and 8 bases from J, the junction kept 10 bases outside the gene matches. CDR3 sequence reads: CAISVTSGGVPGDEQFF. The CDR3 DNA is TGTGCCATCAGTGTGACTAGCGGGGGGGTCCCTGGGGATGAGCAGTTCTTC.

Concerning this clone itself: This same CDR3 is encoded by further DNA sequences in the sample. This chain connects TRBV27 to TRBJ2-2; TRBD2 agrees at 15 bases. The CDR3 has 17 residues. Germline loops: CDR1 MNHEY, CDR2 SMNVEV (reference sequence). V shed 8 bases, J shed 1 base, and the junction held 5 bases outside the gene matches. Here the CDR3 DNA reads TGTGCCAGCTTGGGACTAGCGGGGGGCCAGAACACCGGGGAGCTGTTTTTT. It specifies CASLGLAGGQNTGELFF.

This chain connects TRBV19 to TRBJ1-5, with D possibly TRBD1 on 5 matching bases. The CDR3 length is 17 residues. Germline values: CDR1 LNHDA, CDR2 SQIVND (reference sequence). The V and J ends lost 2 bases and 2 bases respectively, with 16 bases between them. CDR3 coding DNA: TGTGCCAGTAGTATATATGGGGTTGGGGCTGGCAATCAGCCCCAGCATTTT. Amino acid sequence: CASSIYGVGAGNQPQHF. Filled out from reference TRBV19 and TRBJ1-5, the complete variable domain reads DGGITQSPKYLFRKEGQNVTLSCEQNLNHDAMYWYRQDPGQGLRLIYYSQIVNDFQKGDIAEGYSVSREKKESFPLTVTSAQKNPTAFYLCASSIYGVGAGNQPQHFGDGTRLSIL.

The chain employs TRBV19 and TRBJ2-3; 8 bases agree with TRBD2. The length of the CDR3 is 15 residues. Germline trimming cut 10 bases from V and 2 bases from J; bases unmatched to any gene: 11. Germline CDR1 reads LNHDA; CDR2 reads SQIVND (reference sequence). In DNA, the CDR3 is TGTGCCACTGGGGTAGCGGGGAGATTCACAGATACGCAGTATTTT. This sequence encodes CATGVAGRFTDTQYF.

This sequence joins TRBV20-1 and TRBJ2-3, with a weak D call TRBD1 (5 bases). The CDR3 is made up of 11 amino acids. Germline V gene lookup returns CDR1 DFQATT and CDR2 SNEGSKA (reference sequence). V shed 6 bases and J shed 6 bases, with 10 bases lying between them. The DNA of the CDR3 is TGCAGTGCCCCAAAGGGGGATACGCAGTATTTT. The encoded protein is CSAPKGDTQYF.

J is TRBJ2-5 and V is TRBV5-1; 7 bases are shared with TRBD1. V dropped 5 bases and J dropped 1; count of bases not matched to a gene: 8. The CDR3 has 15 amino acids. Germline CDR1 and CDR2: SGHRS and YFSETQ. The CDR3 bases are TGCGCCAGCAGGGACCTACAGGGGACCCAAGAGACCCAGTACTTC. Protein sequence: CASRDLQGTQETQYF.

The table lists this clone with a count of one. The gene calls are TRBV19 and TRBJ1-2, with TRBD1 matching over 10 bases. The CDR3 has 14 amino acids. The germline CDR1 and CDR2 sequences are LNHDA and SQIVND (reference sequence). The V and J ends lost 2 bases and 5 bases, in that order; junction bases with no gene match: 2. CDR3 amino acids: CASSIKDRGYGYTF. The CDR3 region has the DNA TGTGCCAGTAGTATAAAGGACAGGGGGTATGGCTACACCTTC.

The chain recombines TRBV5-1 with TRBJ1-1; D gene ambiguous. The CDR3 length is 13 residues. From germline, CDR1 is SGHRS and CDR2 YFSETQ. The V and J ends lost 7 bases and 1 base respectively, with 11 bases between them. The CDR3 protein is CASRLGRNTEAFF. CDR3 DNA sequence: TGCGCCAGCCGTTTGGGCAGGAACACTGAAGCTTTCTTT.

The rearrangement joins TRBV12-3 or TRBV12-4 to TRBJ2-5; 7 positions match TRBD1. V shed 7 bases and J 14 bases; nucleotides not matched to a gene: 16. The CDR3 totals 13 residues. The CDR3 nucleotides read TGTGCCAGCACCCTTAATACAGGGGATCTGTTCTACTTC. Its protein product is CASTLNTGDLFYF.

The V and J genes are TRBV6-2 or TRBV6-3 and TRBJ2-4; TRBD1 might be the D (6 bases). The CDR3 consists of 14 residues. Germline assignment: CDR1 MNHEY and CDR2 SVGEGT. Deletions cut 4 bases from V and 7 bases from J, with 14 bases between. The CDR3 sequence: CASSSPGRGNIQYF. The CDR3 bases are TGTGCCAGCAGTTCCCCCGGCAGGGGTAACATTCAGTACTTC.

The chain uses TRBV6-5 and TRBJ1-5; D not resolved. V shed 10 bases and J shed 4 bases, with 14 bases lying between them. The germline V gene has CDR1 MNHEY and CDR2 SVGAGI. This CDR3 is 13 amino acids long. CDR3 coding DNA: TGTGCCACTAAGCGAGCGGAGAATCAGCCCCAGCATTTT. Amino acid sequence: CATKRAENQPQHF.

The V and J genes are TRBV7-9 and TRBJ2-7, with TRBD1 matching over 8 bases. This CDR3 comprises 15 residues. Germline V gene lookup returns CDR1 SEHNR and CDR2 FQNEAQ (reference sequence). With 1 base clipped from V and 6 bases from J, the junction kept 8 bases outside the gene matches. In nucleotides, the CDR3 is TGTGCCAGCAGCTTAGATTTTGACAGGGGAAGCGAGCAGTACGTC. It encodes CASSLDFDRGSEQYV.

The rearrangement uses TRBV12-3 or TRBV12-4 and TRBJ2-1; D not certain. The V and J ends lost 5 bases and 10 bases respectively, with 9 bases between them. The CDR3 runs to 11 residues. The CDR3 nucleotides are TGTGCCAGCAGTATTTTCCGGGAGCAGTTCTTC. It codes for CASSIFREQFF.

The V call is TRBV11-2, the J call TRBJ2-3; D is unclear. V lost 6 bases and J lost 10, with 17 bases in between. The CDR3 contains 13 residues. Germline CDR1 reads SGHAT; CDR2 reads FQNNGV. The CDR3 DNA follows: TGTGCCAGCAGTTTTAGCCGCCCGGCGGCGCAGTATTTT. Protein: CASSFSRPAAQYF.

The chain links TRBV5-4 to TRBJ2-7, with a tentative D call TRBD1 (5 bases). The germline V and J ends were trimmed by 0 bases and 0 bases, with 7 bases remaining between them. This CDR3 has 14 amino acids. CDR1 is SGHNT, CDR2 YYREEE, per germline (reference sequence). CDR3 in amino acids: CASSLADNSYEQYF. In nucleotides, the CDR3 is TGTGCCAGCAGCTTGGCGGACAACTCCTACGAGCAGTACTTC.

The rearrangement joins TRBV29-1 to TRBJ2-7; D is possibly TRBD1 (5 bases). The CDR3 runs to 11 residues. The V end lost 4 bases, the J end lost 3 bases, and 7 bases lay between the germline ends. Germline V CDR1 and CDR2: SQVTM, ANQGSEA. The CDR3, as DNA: TGCAGCGTTGGCAGGGACTACGAGCAGTACTTC. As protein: CSVGRDYEQYF.

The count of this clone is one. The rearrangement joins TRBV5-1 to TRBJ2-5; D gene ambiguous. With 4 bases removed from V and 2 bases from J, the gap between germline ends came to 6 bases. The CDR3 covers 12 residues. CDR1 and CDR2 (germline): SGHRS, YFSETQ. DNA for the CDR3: TGCGCCAGCAGCCCGACTCAAGAGACCCAGTACTTC. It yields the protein CASSPTQETQYF.